A selection of T cell receptor beta chains follows, all from one sample in a study of shared clonotypes between healthy human individuals. Profiling relied on immunoSEQ multiplex PCR, and the TCRdb table lists in-frame clones only, not all of them. The sample has millions of clones, around 94% seen once. Sequencing was performed on naive CD4+ T cells sorted from blood. The receptors shown here come from a man aged 18-30 years in good health. Both conserved end residues are part of each CDR3. Fields, in order: CDR3 length, D gene, J gene, V gene, CDR3 DNA, CDR3 protein. The D gene is left open where the match is weak.

>15|NA|TRBJ1-1|TRBV6-6
TGTGCCAGCAATTCTCCCGATTTTCAGGGCTCTGAAGCTTTCTTT
CASNSPDFQGSEAFF
>12|NA|TRBJ2-7|TRBV2
TGTGCCAGCAGTGATTATACCTACGAGCAGTACTTC
CASSDYTYEQYF
>13|NA|TRBJ2-7|TRBV25-1
TGTGCCAGCAGTGATGGCTTTACCTACGAGCAGTACTTC
CASSDGFTYEQYF
>13|NA|TRBJ2-1|TRBV4-3
TGCGCCAGCAGCCAAGAAATATACAATGAGCAGTTCTTC
CASSQEIYNEQFF
>16|NA|TRBJ2-3|TRBV4-3
TGCGCCAGCAGCCTCGGGACGGTCGCTAGCACAGATACGCAGTATTTT
CASSLGTVASTDTQYF
>15|NA|TRBJ1-4|TRBV11-2
TGTGCCAGCAGCTTAGTACCCCTGGCAGGCGTAAAACTGTTTTTT
CASSLVPLAGVKLFF
>17|NA|TRBJ1-4|TRBV19
TGTGCCAGTACAACCTACGCGGGGAGACAGGCTAATGAAAAACTGTTTTTT
CASTTYAGRQANEKLFF
>17|TRBD2|TRBJ2-5|TRBV10-1
TGCGCCAGCAGCCCCGGTTTCGTGGGAGGGATCCAAGAGACCCAGTACTTC
CASSPGFVGGIQETQYF
>14|TRBD1|TRBJ2-7|TRBV6-1
TGTGCCAGCATGCCGCCGGGACAGAACTACGAGCAGTACTTC
CASMPPGQNYEQYF
>14|NA|TRBJ2-7|TRBV18
TGTGCCAGCTCATCCGAGCGGCTTTTCTACGAGCAGTACTTC
CASSSERLFYEQYF
>12|NA|TRBJ2-7|TRBV7-8
TGTGCCAGCAGCCCCCTGCCACGCGAGCAGTACTTC
CASSPLPREQYF
>13|NA|TRBJ1-4|TRBV10-1
TGCGCCAGCAATGGACAGCCGAATGAAAAACTGTTTTTT
CASNGQPNEKLFF
>14|TRBD2|TRBJ2-5|TRBV5-1
TGCGCCAGCAGCCCCGGGGGGGGGCTAGAGGCCCAGTACTTC
CASSPGGGLEAQYF
>17|TRBD2|TRBJ2-2|TRBV19
TGTGCCAGTAGTACCCGGGGAGGGAAGGGTATCACCGGGGAGCTGTTTTTT
CASSTRGGKGITGELFF
>17|TRBD1|TRBJ2-5|TRBV5-6
TGTGCCAGCAGCTTGGAATGGACAGGGGGCGCACGGGAGACCCAGTACTTC
CASSLEWTGGARETQYF
>14|NA|TRBJ1-1|TRBV7-9
TGTGCCAGCAGCTTAATGTCAGAAAGATCTGAAGCTTTCTTT
CASSLMSERSEAFF
>13|NA|TRBJ2-7|TRBV5-4
TGTGCCAGCAGCCCCGGGGACTCCTACGAGCAGTACTTC
CASSPGDSYEQYF